This T cell receptor beta chain was found in a study of CD8+CD57+ T cells in acquired aplastic anemia. Study-level information: Recorded DNA amounts for sorted CD4+ and CD8+ cells had an average of 3.2 ug.

This clonotype was seen just once. Its antigen is as yet unknown. Patients who underwent sequencing had shown CD8+CD57+ cell expansion by flow cytometry. Whole-study results and caveats: Controls and patients did not differ significantly in CD8+ Simpson's diversity. The same twenty-nine CD8+ CDR3 sequences occurred in patients and in controls.

Profiles of TCR beta VDJ and CDR3 were generated from a genomic DNA template. TCRdb re-called the reads with MiXCR, one entry per CDR3 protein. The sample yields roughly 240,000 distinct CDR3 sequences, around 45% seen once. What was sequenced was sorted CD4+, CD8+, or CD8+CD57+ T cells (not recorded which) from PBMCs. The TCR sequence derives from a human donor with aplastic anemia.

The CDR3 loop reads CASSLGQGVGYEQYF. The DNA of the CDR3 is TGTGCCAGCAGCTTAGGGCAGGGGGTGGGCTACGAGCAGTACTTC. This rearrangement joins TRBV7-9 to TRBJ2-7; 7 nucleotides agree with TRBD1. With V trimmed by 1 base and J by 3 bases, 6 bases remained unmatched. CDR3 size: 15 residues. Germline assignment: CDR1 SEHNR and CDR2 FQNEAQ (reference sequence).